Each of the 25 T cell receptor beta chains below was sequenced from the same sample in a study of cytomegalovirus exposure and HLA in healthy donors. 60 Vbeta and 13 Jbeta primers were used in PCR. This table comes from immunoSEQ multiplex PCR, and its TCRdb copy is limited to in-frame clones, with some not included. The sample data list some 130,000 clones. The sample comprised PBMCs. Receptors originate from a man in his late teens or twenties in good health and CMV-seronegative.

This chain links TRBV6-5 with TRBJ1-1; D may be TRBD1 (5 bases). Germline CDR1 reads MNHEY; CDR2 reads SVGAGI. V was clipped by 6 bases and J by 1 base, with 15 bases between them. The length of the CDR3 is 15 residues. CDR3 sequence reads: CASSRLGGGNTEAFF. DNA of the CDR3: TGTGCCAGCAGCCGCCTAGGCGGGGGGAACACTGAAGCTTTCTTT.

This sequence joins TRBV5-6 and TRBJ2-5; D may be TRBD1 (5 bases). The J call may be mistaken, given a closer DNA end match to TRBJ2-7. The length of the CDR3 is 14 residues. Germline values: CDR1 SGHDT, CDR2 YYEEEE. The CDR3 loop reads CASSLVQASYEQYF. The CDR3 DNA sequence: TGTGCCAGCAGCTTGGTACAGGCCTCCTACGAGCAGTACTTC.

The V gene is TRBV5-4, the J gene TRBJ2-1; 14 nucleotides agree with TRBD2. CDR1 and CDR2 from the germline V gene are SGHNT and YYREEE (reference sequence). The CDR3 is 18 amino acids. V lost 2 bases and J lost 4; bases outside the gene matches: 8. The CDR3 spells CASSFLRTSGGQYNEQFF. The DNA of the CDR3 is TGTGCCAGCAGCTTTTTAAGGACTAGCGGGGGGCAATACAATGAGCAGTTCTTC.

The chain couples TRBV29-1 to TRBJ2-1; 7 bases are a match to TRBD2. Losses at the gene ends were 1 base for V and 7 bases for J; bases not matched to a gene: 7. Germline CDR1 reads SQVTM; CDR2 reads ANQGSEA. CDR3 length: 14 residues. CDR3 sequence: CSVEGTRAWNEQFF. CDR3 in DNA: TGCAGCGTTGAAGGGACTAGAGCTTGGAATGAGCAGTTCTTC.

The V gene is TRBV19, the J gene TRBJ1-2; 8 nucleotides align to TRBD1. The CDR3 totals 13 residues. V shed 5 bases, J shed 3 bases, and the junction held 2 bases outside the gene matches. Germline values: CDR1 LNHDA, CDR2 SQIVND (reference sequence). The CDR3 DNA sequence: TGTGCCAGTAGTGTACAGGGGGACTATGGCTACACCTTC. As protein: CASSVQGDYGYTF. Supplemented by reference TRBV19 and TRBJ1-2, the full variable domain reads DGGITQSPKYLFRKEGQNVTLSCEQNLNHDAMYWYRQDPGQGLRLIYYSQIVNDFQKGDIAEGYSVSREKKESFPLTVTSAQKNPTAFYLCASSVQGDYGYTFGSGTRLTVV.

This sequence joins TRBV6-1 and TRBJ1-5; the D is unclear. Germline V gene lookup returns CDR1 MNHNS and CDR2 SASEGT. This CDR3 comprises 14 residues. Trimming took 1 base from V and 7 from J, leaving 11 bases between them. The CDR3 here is CASSEGVGGQPQHF. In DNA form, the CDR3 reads TGTGCCAGCAGTGAAGGGGTGGGCGGGCAGCCCCAGCATTTT.

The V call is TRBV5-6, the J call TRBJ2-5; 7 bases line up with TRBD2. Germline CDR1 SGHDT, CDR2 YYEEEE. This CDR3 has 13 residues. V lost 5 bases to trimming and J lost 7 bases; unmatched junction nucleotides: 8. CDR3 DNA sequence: TGTGCCAGCAGGGGGGGGAGTAGATGGACCCAGTACTTC. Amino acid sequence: CASRGGSRWTQYF. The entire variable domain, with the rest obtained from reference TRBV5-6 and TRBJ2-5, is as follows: DAGVTQSPTHLIKTRGQQVTLRCSPKSGHDTVSWYQQALGQGPQFIFQYYEEEERQRGNFPDRFSGHQFPNYSSELNVNALLLGDSALYLCASRGGSRWTQYFGPGTRLLVL.

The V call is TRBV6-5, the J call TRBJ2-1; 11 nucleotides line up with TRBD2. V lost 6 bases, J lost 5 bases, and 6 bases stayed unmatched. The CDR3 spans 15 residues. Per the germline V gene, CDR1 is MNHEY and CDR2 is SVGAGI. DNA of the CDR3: TGTGCCAGCAGACGCGGGACTAGCGGAAACAATGAGCAGTTCTTC. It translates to CASRRGTSGNNEQFF.

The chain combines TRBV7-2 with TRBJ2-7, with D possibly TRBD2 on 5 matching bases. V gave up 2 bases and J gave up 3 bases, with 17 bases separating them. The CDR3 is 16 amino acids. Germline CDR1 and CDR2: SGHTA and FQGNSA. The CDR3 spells CASSLSVWGEVYEQYF. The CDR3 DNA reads TGTGCCAGCAGCTTAAGTGTCTGGGGAGAGGTCTACGAGCAGTACTTC.

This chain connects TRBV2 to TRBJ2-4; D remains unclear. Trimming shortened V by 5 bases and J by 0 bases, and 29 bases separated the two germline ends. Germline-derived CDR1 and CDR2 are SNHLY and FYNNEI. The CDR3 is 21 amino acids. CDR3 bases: TGTGCCAGCAGTCTAATCCCGCGCTCTAGAAGTGGTTCTCTAGCCAAAAACATTCAGTACTTC. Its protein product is CASSLIPRSRSGSLAKNIQYF. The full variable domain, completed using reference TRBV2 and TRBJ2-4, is EPEVTQTPSHQVTQMGQEVILRCVPISNHLYFYWYRQILGQKVEFLVSFYNNEISEKSEIFDDQFSVERPDGSNFTLKIRSTKLEDSAMYFCASSLIPRSRSGSLAKNIQYFGAGTRLSVL.

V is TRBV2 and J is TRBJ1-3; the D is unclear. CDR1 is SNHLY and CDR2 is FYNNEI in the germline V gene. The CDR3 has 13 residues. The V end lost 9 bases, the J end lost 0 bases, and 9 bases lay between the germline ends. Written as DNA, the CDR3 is TGTGCCAGTACCACAGACTCTGGAAACACCATATATTTT. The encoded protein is CASTTDSGNTIYF.

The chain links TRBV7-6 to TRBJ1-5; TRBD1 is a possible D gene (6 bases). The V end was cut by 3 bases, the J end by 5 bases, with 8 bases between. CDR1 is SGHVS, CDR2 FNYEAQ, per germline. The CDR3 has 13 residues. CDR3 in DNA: TGTGCCAGCAGCTTGGGGGCCGATCAGCCCCAGCATTTT. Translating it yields CASSLGADQPQHF. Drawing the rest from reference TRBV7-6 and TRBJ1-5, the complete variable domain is GAGVSQSPRYKVTKRGQDVALRCDPISGHVSLYWYRQALGQGPEFLTYFNYEAQQDKSGLPNDRFSAERPEGSISTLTIQRTEQRDSAMYRCASSLGADQPQHFGDGTRLSIL.

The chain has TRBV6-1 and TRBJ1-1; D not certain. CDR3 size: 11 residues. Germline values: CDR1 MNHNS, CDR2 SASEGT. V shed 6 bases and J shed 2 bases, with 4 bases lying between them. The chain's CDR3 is CASRYNTEAFF. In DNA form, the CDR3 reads TGTGCCAGCAGGTATAACACTGAAGCTTTCTTT.

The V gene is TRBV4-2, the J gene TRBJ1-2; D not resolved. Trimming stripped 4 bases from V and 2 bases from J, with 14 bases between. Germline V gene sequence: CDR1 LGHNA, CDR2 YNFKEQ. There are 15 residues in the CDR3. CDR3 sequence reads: CASSRLPGENYGYTF. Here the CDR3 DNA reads TGTGCCAGCAGCCGCCTTCCGGGAGAAAACTATGGCTACACCTTC.

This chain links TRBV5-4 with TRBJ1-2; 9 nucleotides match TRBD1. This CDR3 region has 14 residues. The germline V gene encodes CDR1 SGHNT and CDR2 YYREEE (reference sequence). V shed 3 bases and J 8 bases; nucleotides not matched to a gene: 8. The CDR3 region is CASSSKQGALGYTF. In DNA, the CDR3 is TGTGCCAGCAGCTCTAAACAGGGGGCGCTCGGCTACACCTTC.

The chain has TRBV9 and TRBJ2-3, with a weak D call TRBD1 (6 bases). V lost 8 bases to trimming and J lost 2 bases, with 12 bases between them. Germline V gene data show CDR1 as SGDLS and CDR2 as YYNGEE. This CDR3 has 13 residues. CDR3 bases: TGTGCCAGTGGGACACCAGACACAGATACGCAGTATTTT. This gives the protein CASGTPDTDTQYF.

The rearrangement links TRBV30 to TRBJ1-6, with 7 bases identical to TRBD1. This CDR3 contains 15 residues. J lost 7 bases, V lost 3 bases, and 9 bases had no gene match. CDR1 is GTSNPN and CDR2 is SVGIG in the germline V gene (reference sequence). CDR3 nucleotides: TGTGCCTGGAGCCACCCGGGACAGTACAATTCACCCCTCCACTTT. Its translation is CAWSHPGQYNSPLHF.

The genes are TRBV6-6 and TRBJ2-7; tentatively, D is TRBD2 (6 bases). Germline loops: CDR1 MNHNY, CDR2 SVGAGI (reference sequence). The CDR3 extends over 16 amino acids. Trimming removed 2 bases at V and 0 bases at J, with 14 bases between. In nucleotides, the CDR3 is TGTGCCAGCAGTTACATGGGGACTCCTAGCTCCTACGAGCAGTACTTC. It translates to CASSYMGTPSSYEQYF.

The CDR3 coding sequence is TGTGCCAGCAGCCTCCGACTAGCGGGAACCGGGGAGCTGTTTTTT. This sequence encodes CASSLRLAGTGELFF. V gene TRBV7-3 combines with J gene TRBJ2-2, with TRBD2 identical over 11 bases. Germline CDR1 SGHTA, CDR2 FQGTGA. The junction had 4 bases not matched to a gene; V was cut back by 5 bases and J by 5 bases. The CDR3 loop spans 15 amino acids.

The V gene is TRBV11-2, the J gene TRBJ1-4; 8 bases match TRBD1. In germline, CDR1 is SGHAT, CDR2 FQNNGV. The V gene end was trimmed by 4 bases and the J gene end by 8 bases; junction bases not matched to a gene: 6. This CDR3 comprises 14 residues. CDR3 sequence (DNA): TGTGCCAGCAGCTACGACAGGGGTGACGAAAAACTGTTTTTT. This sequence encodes CASSYDRGDEKLFF.

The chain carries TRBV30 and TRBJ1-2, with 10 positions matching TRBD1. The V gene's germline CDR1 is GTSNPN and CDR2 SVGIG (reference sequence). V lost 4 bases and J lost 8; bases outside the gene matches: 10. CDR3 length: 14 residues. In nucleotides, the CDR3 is TGTGCCTGGAAGCCGGGACAGGGGAACGGAGGCTACACCTTC. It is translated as CAWKPGQGNGGYTF.

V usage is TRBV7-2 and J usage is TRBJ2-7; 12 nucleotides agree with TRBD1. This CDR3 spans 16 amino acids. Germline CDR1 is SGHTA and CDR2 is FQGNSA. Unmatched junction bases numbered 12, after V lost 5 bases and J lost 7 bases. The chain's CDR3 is CASSNLPGQGAREQYF. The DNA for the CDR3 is TGTGCCAGCAGCAACCTACCGGGACAGGGGGCGAGAGAGCAGTACTTC.

This chain's CDR3 is CASRLRLADTYEQYF. The CDR3 DNA follows: TGTGCCAGCAGACTTCGACTAGCGGACACCTACGAGCAGTACTTC. V usage is TRBV28 and J usage is TRBJ2-7, with 9 bases aligning to TRBD2. The germline V gene encodes CDR1 MDHEN and CDR2 SYDVKM. V shed 6 bases and J 2 bases; nucleotides not matched to a gene: 8. The CDR3 loop spans 15 amino acids.

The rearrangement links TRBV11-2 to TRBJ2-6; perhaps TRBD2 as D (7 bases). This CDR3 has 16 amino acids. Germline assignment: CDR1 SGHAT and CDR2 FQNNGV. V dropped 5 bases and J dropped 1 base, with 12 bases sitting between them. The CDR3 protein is CASSQGGGSGANVLTF. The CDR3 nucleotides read TGTGCCAGCAGCCAGGGAGGGGGGTCTGGGGCCAACGTCCTGACTTTC.

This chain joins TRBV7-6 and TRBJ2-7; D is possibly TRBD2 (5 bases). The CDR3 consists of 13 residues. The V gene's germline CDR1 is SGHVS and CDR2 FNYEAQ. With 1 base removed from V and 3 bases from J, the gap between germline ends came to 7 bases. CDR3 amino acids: CASSLGRDYEQYF. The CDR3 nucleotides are TGTGCCAGCAGCTTAGGACGGGACTACGAGCAGTACTTC.